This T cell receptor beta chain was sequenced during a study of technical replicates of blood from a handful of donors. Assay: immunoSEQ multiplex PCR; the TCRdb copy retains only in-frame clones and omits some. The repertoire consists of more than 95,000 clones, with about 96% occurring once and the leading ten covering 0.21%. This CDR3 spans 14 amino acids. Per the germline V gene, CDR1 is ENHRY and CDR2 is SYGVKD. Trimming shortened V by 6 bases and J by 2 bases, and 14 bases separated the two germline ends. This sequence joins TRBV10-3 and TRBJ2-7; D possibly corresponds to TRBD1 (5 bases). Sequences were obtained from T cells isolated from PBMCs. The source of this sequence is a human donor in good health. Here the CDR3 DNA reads TGTGCCATCAGCGGACAAGGGGAACCCTACGAGCAGTACTTC. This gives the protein CAISGQGEPYEQYF.